This is a list of T cell receptor beta chains from one sample in a study of long-term antiretroviral therapy in people with HIV. Only in-frame clones appear in the TCRdb table, and some are missing; sequencing was by immunoSEQ multiplex PCR. The sample has 30,000 to 40,000 clones, approximately 85% seen once; the top ten hold around 4.4%. The source material was unsorted PBMCs, sampled approximately 3.5 years after starting antiretroviral therapy. These receptors came from a man younger than 35 with HIV. Each CDR3 is given with its conserved first and last residue.

J,V,CDR3
TRBJ2-2,TRBV5-5,CASSLYWGFNTGELFF
TRBJ2-2,TRBV5-1,CASHNTGELFF
TRBJ2-7,TRBV11-2,CASSSYKGGYEQYF
TRBJ1-1,TRBV5-4,CASSLEVTNTEAFF
TRBJ1-1,TRBV6-6,CASSYRGLGGEAFF
TRBJ1-3,TRBV5-5,CASSLGPGDGNTIYF
TRBJ1-2,TRBV27,CASSPWTGELHGYTF
TRBJ1-1,TRBV6-1,CASSESLSALHTEAFF
TRBJ1-1,TRBV18,CASSPGTGASNTEAFF
TRBJ1-1,TRBV19,CASSMTWGNEAFF
TRBJ1-1,TRBV4-3,CASSLGTGQIEAFF
TRBJ1-5,TRBV4-1,CASSQKGTGGSNQPQHF
TRBJ2-1,TRBV6-5,CASSRTKAGVDEQFF
TRBJ2-3,TRBV5-1,CASSFGQVTDTQYF
TRBJ1-5,TRBV19,CASRSDGAGKPQHF
TRBJ2-7,TRBV4-1,CASSQQQGYEQYF
TRBJ1-1,TRBV7-8,CASSRGKANQGAFF
TRBJ1-2,TRBV19,CASTRGSAHYGYTF
TRBJ2-1,TRBV13,CASSSRGEGIVQGEQFF
TRBJ2-7,TRBV27,CASSTTTGARYEQYF
TRBJ1-2,TRBV19,CASGTDQRVGYTF
TRBJ1-2,TRBV7-9,CASSPAGNRGNWDGYTF
TRBJ2-5,TRBV18,CASSSPTGLQETQYF
TRBJ2-7,TRBV6-1,CASSVTGVYEQYF